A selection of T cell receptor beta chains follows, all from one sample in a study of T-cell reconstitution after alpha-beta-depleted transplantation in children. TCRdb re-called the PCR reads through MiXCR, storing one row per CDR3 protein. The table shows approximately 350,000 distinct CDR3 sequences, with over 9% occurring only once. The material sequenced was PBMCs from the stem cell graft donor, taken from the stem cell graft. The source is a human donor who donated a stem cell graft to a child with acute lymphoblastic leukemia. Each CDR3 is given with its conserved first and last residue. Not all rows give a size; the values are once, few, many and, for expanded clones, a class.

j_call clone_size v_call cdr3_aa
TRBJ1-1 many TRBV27 CASSFVGNTEAFF
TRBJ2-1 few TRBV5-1 CASSLSTYNEQFF
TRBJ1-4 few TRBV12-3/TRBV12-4 CASSLSGGYEKLFF
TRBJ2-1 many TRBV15 CATSRDDASGRYNEQFF
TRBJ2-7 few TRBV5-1 CASSLGDGRSYEQYF
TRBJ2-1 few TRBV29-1 CSVRDTSFNEQFF
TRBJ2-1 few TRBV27 CASSRRASGFYNEQFF
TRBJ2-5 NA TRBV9 CASSVAGIAGPQETQYF
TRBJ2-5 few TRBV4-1 CASSHRLTSDTRGRETQYF
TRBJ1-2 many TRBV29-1 CSVLRTGGIYTF
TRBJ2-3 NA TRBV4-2 CASSQDMSAGVDLTYTQYF
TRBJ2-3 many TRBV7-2 CASSRPGQGASDTQYF
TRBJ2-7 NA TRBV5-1 CASSLLGDPYEQYF
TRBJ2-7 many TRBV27 CASSLAGGPNEQYF
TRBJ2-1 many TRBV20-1 CSARDPSGSFNNEQFF
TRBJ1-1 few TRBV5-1 CASALRGENTEAFF
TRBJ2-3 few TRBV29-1 CSVEPRTSGSTDTQYF
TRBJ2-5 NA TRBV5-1 CASTLAGQETQYF
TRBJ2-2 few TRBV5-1 CASSLPETSGTGELFF
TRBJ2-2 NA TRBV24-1 CATRSAVNTGELFF
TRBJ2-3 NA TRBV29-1 CSVQYGGQGSEDTQYF
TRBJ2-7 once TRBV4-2 CASSQGLAENYQQYF
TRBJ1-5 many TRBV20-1 CSAAPRMRGNQPQHF
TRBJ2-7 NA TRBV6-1 CASSPTSGLFGSYEQYF
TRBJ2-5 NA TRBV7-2 CASSRTGTNTQYF
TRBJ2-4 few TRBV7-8 CASSLVVTRESSIQYF
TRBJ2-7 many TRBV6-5 CAIGFDRDKYEQYF
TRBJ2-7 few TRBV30 CAWKRTGYSEQYF
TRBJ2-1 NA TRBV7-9 CASSLGLAKYNEQFF
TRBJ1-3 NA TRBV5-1 CASSESGFSGNTIYF
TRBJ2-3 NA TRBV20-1 CSAVGGTASRYF
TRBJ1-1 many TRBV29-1 CSVVGREAFF
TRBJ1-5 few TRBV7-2 CASSLYGTVGSNQPQHF
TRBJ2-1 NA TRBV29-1 CSVGRDPNSEQFF
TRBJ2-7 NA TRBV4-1 CASSQGTGEGEQYF
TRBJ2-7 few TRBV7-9 CASSLGGGLPEQYF